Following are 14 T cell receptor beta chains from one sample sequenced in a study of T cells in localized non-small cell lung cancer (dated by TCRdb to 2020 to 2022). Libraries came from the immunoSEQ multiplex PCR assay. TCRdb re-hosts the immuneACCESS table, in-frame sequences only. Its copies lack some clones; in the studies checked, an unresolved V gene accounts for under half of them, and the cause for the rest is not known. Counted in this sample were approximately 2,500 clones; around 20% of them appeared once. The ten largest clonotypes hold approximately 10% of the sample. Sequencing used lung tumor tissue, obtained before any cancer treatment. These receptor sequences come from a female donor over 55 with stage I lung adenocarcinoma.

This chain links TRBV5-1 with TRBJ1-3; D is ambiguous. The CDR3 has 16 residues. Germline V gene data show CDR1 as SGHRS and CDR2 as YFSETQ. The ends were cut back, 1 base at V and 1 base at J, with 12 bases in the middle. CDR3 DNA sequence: TGCGCCAGCAGCTTGAGCCCCGTCGGTTCTGGAAACACCATATATTTT. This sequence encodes CASSLSPVGSGNTIYF.

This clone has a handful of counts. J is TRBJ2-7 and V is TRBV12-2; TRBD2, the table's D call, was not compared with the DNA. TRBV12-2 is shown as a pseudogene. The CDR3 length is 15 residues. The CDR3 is CATTPGGGVSYEQYF. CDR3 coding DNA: TGTGCCACTACCCCAGGTGGGGGGGTCTCCTACGAGCAGTACTTC.

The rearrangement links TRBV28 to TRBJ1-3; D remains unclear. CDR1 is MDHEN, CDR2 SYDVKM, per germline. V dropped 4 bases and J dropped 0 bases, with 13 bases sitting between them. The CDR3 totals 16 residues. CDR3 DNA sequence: TGTGCCAGCAGTTCCCCGGGGAAGGGCTCTGGAAACACCATATATTTT. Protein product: CASSSPGKGSGNTIYF.

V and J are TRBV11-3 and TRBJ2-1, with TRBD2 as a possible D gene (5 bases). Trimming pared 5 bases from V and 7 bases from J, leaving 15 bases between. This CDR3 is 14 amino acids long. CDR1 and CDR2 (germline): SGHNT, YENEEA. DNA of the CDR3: TGTGCCAGCAGCCAGACGGACTCCCTTAATGAGCAGTTCTTC. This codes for CASSQTDSLNEQFF. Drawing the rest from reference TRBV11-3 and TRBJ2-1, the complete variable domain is EAGVVQSPRYKIIEKKQPVAFWCNPISGHNTLYWYLQNLGQGPELLIRYENEEAVDDSQLPKDRFSAERLKGVDSTLKIQPAELGDSAVYLCASSQTDSLNEQFFGPGTRLTVL.

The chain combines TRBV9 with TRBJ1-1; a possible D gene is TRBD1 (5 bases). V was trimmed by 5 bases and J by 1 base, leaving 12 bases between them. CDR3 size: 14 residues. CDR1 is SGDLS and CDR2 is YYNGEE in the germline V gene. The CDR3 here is CASSETGANTEAFF. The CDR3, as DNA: TGTGCCAGCAGTGAAACAGGAGCGAACACTGAAGCTTTCTTT.

The CDR3 here is CASQWTSDLNEQFF. The CDR3 nucleotides read TGTGCCAGCCAGTGGACTAGCGACCTCAATGAGCAGTTCTTC. The rearrangement joins TRBV19 to TRBJ2-1; 9 bases align to TRBD2. The CDR3 has 14 residues. CDR1 is LNHDA and CDR2 is SQIVND in the germline V gene (reference sequence). Trimming at V came to 9 bases and at J to 6 bases, leaving 9 bases not matched to a gene.

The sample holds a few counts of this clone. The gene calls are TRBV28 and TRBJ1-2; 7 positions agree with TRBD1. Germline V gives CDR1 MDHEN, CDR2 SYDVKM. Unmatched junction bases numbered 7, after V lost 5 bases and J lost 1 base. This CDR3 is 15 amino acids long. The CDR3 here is CASSHRDSLNYGYTF. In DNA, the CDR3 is TGTGCCAGCAGTCACCGGGACAGCCTTAACTATGGCTACACCTTC.

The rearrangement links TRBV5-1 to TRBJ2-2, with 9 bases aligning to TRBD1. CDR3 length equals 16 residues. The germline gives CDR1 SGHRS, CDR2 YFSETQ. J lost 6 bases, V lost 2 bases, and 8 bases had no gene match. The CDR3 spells CASSFGTGWSSGELFF. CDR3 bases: TGCGCCAGCAGCTTCGGGACAGGGTGGTCATCCGGGGAGCTGTTTTTT. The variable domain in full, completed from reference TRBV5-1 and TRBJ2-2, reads KAGVTQTPRYLIKTRGQQVTLSCSPISGHRSVSWYQQTPGQGLQFLFEYFSETQRNKGNFPGRFSGRQFSNSRSEMNVSTLELGDSALYLCASSFGTGWSSGELFFGEGSRLTVL.

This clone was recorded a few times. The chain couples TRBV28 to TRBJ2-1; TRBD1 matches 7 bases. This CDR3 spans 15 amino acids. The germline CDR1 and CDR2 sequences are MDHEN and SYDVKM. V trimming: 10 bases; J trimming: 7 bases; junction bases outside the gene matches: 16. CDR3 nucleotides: TGTGCCATCGCAAAACGGACAGGCCATGGAAATGAGCAGTTCTTC. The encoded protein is CAIAKRTGHGNEQFF. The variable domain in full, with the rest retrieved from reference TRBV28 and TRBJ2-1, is DVKVTQSSRYLVKRTGEKVFLECVQDMDHENMFWYRQDPGLGLRLIYFSYDVKMKEKGDIPEGYSVSREKKERFSLILESASTNQTSMYLCAIAKRTGHGNEQFFGPGTRLTVL.

The CDR3 spells CASRPGGGNTGELFF. The CDR3, as DNA: TGCGCCAGCAGGCCTGGAGGGGGCAACACCGGGGAGCTGTTTTTT. The chain employs TRBV5-1 and TRBJ2-2; TRBD1 might be the D (7 bases). There are 15 residues in the CDR3. Trimming left V 5 bases short and J 2 bases short, with 13 bases between. Germline V gives CDR1 SGHRS, CDR2 YFSETQ.

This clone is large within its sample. This CDR3 reads CASSGGDRAYNEQFF. In nucleotides, the CDR3 is TGTGCCAGCAGCGGGGGGGACAGGGCCTACAATGAGCAGTTCTTC. The V gene is TRBV6-8, the J gene TRBJ2-1; tentatively, D is TRBD1 (9 bases). The CDR3 consists of 15 residues. From germline, CDR1 is MNHGY and CDR2 SAAAGT. Trimming stripped 6 bases from V and 2 bases from J, with 14 bases between.

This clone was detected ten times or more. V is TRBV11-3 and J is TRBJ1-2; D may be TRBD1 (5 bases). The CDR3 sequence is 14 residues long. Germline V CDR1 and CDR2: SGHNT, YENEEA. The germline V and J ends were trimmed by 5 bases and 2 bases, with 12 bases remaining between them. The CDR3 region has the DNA TGTGCCAGCAGCAAAGGGGCGATCAACTATGGCTACACCTTC. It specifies CASSKGAINYGYTF.

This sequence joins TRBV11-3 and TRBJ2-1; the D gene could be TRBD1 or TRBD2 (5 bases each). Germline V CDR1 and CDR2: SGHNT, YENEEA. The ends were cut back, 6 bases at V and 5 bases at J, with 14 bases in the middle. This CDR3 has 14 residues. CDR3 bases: TGTGCCAGCAGTTCCAGGGACGGCCACAATGAGCAGTTCTTC. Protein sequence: CASSSRDGHNEQFF.

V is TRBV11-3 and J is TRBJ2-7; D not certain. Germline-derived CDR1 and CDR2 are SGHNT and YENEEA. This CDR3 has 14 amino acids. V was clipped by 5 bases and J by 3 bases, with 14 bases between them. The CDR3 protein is CASSPAARYYEQYF. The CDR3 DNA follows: TGTGCCAGCAGCCCCGCGGCTCGATACTACGAGCAGTACTTC.